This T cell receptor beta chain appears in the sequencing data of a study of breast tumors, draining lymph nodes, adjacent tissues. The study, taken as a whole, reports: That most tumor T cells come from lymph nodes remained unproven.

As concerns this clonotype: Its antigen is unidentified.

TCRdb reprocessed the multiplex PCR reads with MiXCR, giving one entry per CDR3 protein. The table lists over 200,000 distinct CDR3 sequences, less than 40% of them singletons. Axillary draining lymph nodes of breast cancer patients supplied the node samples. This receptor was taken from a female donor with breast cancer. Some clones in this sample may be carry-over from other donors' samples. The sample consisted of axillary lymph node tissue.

The CDR3 coding sequence is TGTGCCAGCAGCCAAGGAACACTAGCGGGAGGTCCACACTCTGGGGCCAACGTCCTGACTTTC. Amino acids: CASSQGTLAGGPHSGANVLTF. The chain couples TRBV14 to TRBJ2-6; 12 bases align to TRBD2. Germline CDR1 is SGHDN and CDR2 is FVKESK. V lost 1 base to trimming and J lost 0 bases; unmatched junction nucleotides: 10. The CDR3 totals 21 residues. Full variable domain (rest looked up from reference TRBV14 and TRBJ2-6): EAGVTQFPSHSVIEKGQTVTLRCDPISGHDNLYWYRRVMGKEIKFLLHFVKESKQDESGMPNNRFLAERTGGTYSTLKVQPAELEDSGVYFCASSQGTLAGGPHSGANVLTFGAGSRLTVL.